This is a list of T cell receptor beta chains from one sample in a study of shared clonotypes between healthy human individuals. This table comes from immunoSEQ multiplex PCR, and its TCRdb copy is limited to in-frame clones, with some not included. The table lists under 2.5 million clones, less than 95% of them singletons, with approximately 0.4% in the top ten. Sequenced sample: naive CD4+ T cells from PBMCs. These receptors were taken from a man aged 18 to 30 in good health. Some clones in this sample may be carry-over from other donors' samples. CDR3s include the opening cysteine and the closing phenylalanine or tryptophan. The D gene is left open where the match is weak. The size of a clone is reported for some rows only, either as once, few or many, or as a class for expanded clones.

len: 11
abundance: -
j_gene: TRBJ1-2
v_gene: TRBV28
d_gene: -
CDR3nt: TGTGGGATTGTGGGGTACTATGGCTACACCTTC
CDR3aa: CGIVGYYGYTF

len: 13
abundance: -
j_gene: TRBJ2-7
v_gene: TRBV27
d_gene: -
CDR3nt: TGTGCCAGCAGTTCGCGACTAGCCTACGAGCAGTACTTC
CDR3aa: CASSSRLAYEQYF

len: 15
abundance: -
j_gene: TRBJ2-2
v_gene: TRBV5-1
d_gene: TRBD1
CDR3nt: TGCGCCAGCAGTCTTAGGACAGGGTCCACCGGGGAGCTGTTTTTT
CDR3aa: CASSLRTGSTGELFF

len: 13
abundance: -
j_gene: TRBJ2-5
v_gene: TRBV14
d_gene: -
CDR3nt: TGTGCCAGCAGCCACCGGACTGAAGAGACCCAGTACTTC
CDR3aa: CASSHRTEETQYF

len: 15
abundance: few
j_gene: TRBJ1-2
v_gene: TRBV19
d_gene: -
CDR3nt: TGTGCCAGTAGTATAGATCTCCTCCAAAACTATGGCTACACCTTC
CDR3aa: CASSIDLLQNYGYTF

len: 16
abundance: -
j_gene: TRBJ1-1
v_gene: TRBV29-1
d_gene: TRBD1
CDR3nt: TGCAGCCAACCCTGGGGGACAGGGGGCGTTGGCACTGAAGCTTTCTTT
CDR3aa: CSQPWGTGGVGTEAFF

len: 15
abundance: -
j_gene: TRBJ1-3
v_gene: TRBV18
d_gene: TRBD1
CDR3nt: TGTGCCAGCTCACCGGGACAGTCTAGAGGAAACACCATATATTTT
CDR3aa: CASSPGQSRGNTIYF

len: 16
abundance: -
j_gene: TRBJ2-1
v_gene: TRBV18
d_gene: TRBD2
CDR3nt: TGTGCCAGCTCACCCGAGGTAGCGGGCTCCTACAATGAGCAGTTCTTC
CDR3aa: CASSPEVAGSYNEQFF

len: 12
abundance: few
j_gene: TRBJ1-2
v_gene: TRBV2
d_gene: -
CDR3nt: TGTGCCAGCAGTGAAGCCTCCTATGGCTACACCTTC
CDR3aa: CASSEASYGYTF

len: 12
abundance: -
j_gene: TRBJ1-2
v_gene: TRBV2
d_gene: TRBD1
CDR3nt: TGTGCCAGCAAGGGACAGGTATATGGCTACACCTTC
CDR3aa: CASKGQVYGYTF

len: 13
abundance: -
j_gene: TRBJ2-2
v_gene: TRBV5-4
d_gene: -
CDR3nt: TGTGCCAGCAGCTTTGGCGTGGTACCGGAGCTGTTTTTT
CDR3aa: CASSFGVVPELFF

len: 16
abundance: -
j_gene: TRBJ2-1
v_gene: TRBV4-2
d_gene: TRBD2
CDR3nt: TGTGCCAGCAGCCCCGCCCCTAGCGGGAGATTAAGTGAGCAGTTCTTC
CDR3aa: CASSPAPSGRLSEQFF

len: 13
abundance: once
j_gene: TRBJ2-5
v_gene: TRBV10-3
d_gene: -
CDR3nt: TGTGCCATCAGTGACCAGGGGAGACCTTCCCAGTACTTC
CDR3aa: CAISDQGRPSQYF

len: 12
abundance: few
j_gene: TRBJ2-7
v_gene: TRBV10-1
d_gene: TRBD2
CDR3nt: TGCGCCAGCAGTCAAACGGGGGGGTTACTGTACTTC
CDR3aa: CASSQTGGLLYF

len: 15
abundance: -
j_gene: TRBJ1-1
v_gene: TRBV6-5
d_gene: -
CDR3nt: TGTGCCAGCAGTTACTCGATACGGAGGAACACTGAAGCTTTCTTT
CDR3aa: CASSYSIRRNTEAFF

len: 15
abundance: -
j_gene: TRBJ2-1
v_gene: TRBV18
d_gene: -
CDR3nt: TGTGCCAGCTCACCACTTCGTAGCTCCTACAATGAGCAGTTCTTC
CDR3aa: CASSPLRSSYNEQFF

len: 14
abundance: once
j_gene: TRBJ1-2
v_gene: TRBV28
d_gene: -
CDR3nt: TGTGCCAGCAGGCCCCTCGGGATTCCTCATCCCTACACCTTC
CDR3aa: CASRPLGIPHPYTF

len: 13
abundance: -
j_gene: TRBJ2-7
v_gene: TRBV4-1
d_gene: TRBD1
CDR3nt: TGCGCCAGCAGGCGGACAGGGTCCTACGAGCAGTACTTC
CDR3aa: CASRRTGSYEQYF

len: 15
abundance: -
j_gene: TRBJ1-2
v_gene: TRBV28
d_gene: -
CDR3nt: TGTGCCAGCAGTTCTCCGTCAGGGCCTACCTATGGCTACACCTTC
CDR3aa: CASSSPSGPTYGYTF

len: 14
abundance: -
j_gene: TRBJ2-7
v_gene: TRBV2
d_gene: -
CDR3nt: TGTGCCAGCAGTGACGGACGATTCGCAGGCGAGCAGTACTTC
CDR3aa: CASSDGRFAGEQYF

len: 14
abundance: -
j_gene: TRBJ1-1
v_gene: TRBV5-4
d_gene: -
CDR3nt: TGTGCCAGCAGCGAAGGGGGGGGTCGGGCTGAAGCTTTCTTT
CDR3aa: CASSEGGGRAEAFF

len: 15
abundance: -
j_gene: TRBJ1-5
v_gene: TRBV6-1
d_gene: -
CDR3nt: TGTGCCAGCGTGCCCTTGTGGGTTTCCCAAGAGCCCCAGCATTTT
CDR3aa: CASVPLWVSQEPQHF

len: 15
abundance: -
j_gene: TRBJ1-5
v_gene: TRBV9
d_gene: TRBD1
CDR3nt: TGTGCCAGCAGCTTAGGGACAGCCTCTCATCAGCCCCAGCATTTT
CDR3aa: CASSLGTASHQPQHF

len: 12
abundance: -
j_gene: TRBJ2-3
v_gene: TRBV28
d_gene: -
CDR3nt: TGTGCCAGCAGTTTGCCCGGCCATACGCAGTATTTT
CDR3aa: CASSLPGHTQYF

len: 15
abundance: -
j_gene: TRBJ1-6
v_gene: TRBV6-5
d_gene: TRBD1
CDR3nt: TGTGCCAGCAGGCGGGACGGCCAGGGGGATTCACCCCTCCACTTT
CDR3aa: CASRRDGQGDSPLHF

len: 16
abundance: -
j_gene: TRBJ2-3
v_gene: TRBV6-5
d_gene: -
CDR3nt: TGTGCCAGCAGTTACTCACTAACACTGAACACAGATACGCAGTATTTT
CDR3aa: CASSYSLTLNTDTQYF

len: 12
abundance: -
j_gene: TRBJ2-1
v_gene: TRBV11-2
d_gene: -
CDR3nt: TGTGCCAGCAGCTTAGGGTCCAATGAGCAGTTCTTC
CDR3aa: CASSLGSNEQFF

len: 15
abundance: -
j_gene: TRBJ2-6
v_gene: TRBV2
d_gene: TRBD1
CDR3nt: TGTGCCAGCACCTCAGGGGGCTCCGGGGCCAACGTCCTGACTTTC
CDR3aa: CASTSGGSGANVLTF

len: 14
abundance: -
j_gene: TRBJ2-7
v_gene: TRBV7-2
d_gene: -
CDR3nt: TGTGCCAGCAGCCCCCCCATACTGTCTATAGAGCAGTACTTC
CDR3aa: CASSPPILSIEQYF

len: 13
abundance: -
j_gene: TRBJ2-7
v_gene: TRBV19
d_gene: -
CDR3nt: TGTGCCAGCAAGGGGCGCCGTTCTGACGAGCAGTACTTC
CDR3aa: CASKGRRSDEQYF

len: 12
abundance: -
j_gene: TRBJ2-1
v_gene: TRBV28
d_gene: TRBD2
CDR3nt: TGTGCCAGCAATCTAGCGGGAGGGCAGGAGTTCTTC
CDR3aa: CASNLAGGQEFF

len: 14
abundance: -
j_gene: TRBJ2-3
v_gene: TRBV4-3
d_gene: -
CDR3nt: TGCGCCAGCAGCCCCGGCGGGACCACAGATACGCAGTATTTT
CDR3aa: CASSPGGTTDTQYF

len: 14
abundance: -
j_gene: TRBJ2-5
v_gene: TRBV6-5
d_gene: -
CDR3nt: TGTGCCAGCACTCCAAGGGGGGGGTCGGAGACCCAGTACTTC
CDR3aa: CASTPRGGSETQYF

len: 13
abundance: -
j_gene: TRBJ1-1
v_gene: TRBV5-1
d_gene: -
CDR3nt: TGCGCCAGCAGCTTGGGGGGTAACACTGAAGCTTTCTTT
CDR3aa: CASSLGGNTEAFF

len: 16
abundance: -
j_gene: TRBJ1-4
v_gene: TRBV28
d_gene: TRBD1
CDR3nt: TGTGCCAGCAGTTCCCCGGGACAGGGATGGGATGAAAAACTGTTTTTT
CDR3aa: CASSSPGQGWDEKLFF

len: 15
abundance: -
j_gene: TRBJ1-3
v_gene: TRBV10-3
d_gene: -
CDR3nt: TGTGCCATCAGTGAATCGGACTCATCTGGAAACACCATATATTTT
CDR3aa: CAISESDSSGNTIYF

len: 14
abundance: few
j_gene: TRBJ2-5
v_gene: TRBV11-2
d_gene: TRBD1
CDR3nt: TGTGCCAGCAGCTTATGGACAGGGTACGAGACCCAGTACTTC
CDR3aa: CASSLWTGYETQYF

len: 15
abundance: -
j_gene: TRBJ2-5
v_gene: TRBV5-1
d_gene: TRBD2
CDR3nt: TGCGCCAGCAGCTTGCTAGGGACTAGCCAAGAGACCCAGTACTTC
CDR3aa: CASSLLGTSQETQYF

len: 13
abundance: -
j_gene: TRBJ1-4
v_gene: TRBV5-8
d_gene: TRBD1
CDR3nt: TGTGCCAGCAGGCCGAGTTTTAGGACAGGGGGAGACTTT
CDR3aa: CASRPSFRTGGDF

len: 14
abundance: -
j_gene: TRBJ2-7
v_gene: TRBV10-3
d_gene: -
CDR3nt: TGTGCCATCAGTGAGCTCGAAGGCCCCTACGAGCAGTACTTC
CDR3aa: CAISELEGPYEQYF

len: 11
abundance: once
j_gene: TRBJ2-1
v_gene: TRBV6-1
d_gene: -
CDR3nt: TGTGCGGTGGGCGTCAGGAATGAGCAGTTCTTC
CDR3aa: CAVGVRNEQFF

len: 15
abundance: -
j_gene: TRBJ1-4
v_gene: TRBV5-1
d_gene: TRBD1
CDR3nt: TGCGCCAGCAGCTTGTCGACAGGGCCGAATGAAAAACTGTTTTTT
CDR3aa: CASSLSTGPNEKLFF

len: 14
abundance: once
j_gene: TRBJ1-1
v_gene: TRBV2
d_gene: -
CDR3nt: TGTGCCAGCGAGATGAGATACACATCATATCAAGCTTTCTTT
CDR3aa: CASEMRYTSYQAFF

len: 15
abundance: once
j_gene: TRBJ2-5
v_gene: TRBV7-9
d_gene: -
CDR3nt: TGTGCCAGCAGCTTAGTTTTTAGCGGCCAAGAGACCCAGTACTTC
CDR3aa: CASSLVFSGQETQYF

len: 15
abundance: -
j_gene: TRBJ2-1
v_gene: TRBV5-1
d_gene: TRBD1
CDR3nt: TGCGCCAGCAACTATGGAGACAGGGGTTACAATGAGCAGTTCTTC
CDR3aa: CASNYGDRGYNEQFF

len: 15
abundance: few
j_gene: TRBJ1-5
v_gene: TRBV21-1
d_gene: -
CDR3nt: TGTGCCAGCAGCAAAGCGGTGTATGGCAATCAGCCCCAGCATTTT
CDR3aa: CASSKAVYGNQPQHF

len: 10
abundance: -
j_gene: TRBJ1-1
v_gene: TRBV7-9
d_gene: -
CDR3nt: TGTATGGTGTTGGACACTGAAGCTTTCTTT
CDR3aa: CMVLDTEAFF

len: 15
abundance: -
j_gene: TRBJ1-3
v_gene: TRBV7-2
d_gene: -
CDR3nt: TGTGCCAGCAGCTTAGTTGTTAGGGATGGAAACACCATATATTTT
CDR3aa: CASSLVVRDGNTIYF

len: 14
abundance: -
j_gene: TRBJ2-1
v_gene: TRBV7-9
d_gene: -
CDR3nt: TGTGCCAGCAGCTTAGCTGCCTCCTACAATGAGCAGTTCTTC
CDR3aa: CASSLAASYNEQFF

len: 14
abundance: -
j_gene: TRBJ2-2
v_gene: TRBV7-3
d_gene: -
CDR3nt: TGTGCCAGCAGCCAAGGTCAGGACACCGGGGAGCTGTTTTTT
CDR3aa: CASSQGQDTGELFF

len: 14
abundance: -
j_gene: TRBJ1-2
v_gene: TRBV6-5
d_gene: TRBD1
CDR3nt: TGTGCCAGCAGTACTACCGGGACAGCATATGGCTACACCTTC
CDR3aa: CASSTTGTAYGYTF

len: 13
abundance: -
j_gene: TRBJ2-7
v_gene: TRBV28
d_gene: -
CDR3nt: TGTGCCAGCAGTTTAGTGGGCAACTACGAGCAGTACTTC
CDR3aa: CASSLVGNYEQYF

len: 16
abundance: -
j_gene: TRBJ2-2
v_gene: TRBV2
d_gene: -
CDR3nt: TGTGCCAGCAGTGAGGTACGCCCAGGAGATACCGGGGAGCTGTTTTTT
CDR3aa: CASSEVRPGDTGELFF

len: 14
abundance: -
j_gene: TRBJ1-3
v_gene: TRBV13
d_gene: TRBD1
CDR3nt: TGTGCCAGCAGCTACAGGGGGCAGGGAAACACCATATATTTT
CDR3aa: CASSYRGQGNTIYF

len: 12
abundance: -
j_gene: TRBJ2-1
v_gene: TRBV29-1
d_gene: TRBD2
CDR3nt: TGCAGCGCGGGAGGGCCAAGCAATGAGCAGTTCTTC
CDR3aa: CSAGGPSNEQFF

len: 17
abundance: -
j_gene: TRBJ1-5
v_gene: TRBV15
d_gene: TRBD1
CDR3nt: TGTGCCACCAGCAGAGGCTGGGGCAGGGGGAACGATCAGCCCCAGCATTTT
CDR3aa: CATSRGWGRGNDQPQHF

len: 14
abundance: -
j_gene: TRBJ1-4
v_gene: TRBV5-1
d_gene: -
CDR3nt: TGCGCCAGCAGTTCAGGGCTCAATAATGAAAAACTGTTTTTT
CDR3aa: CASSSGLNNEKLFF

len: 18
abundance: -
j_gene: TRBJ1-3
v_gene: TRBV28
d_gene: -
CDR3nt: TGTGCCAGCAGTTTATATACCCTTCGGACCCTGCCTGGAAACACCATATATTTT
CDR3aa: CASSLYTLRTLPGNTIYF

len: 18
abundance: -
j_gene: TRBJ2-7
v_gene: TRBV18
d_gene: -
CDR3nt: TGTGCCAGCTCACCACCGGTTTATGAACGGAGACTACGGGGGGAGCAGTACTTC
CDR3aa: CASSPPVYERRLRGEQYF

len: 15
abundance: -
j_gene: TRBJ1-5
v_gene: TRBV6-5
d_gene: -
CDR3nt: TGTGCCAGCAGCGCCGGGTGGGGTAGCAATCAGCCCCAGCATTTT
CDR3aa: CASSAGWGSNQPQHF